Listed below are T cell receptor beta chains from one sample, sequenced in a study of STAT5B mutations in CD4+ large granular lymphocyte leukemia. The assay was immunoSEQ multiplex PCR, and TCRdb's table has in-frame clones only and misses some. The sample lists 34,000 or so clones; around four fifths were seen once. The sequenced sample consisted of CD4+ T cells from blood buffy coats. These receptor sequences come from a human donor in good health. CDR3s include the opening cysteine and the closing phenylalanine or tryptophan. D genes are given only for firm matches. Part of the rows lack a size; the others show once, few, many or a class for expanded clones.

TRBV7-7	TRBJ1-4	NA	TRBD1	TGTGCCAGCAGGCAGACAGGGGGTTATGAAAAACTGTTTTTT	CASRQTGGYEKLFF
TRBV6-1	TRBJ2-1	once	TRBD1	TGTGCCAGCAGTGCAAGACAGGGTGGCAATGAGCAGTTCTTC	CASSARQGGNEQFF
TRBV29-1	TRBJ2-3	NA	TRBD2	TGCAGCGCCCGGACTAGCGGTCGATTCACAGATACGCAGTATTTT	CSARTSGRFTDTQYF
TRBV30	TRBJ2-5	NA	TRBD2	TGTGCCTGGACGAGGCGGGAGAGAGAGACCCAGTACTTC	CAWTRRERETQYF
TRBV7-9	TRBJ2-3	once	TRBD1	TGTGCCAGCAGCTTTCCCGACAGGGCGAGCACAGATACGCAGTATTTT	CASSFPDRASTDTQYF
TRBV10-1	TRBJ2-1	NA	TRBD2	TGCGCCAGCAGCCGACTAGCGGGACTCTACAATGAGCAGTTCTTC	CASSRLAGLYNEQFF
TRBV14	TRBJ2-3	NA	TRBD2	TGTGCCAGCAGCCCCCCGGGACTAGCGGGAGGGAGAGATACGCAGTATTTT	CASSPPGLAGGRDTQYF
TRBV4-1	TRBJ1-1	once	NA	TGCGCCAGCAGCCTGGACGAGGGGGGCCTCATGAACACTGAAGCTTTCTTT	CASSLDEGGLMNTEAFF
TRBV7-2	TRBJ2-2	NA	NA	TGTGCCAGCAGCCAGGGGACTACCGGGGAGCTGTTTTTT	CASSQGTTGELFF
TRBV6-5	TRBJ2-7	NA	NA	TGTGCCAGCAGTTTGTCGGGGGCGCGCGAGCAGTACTTC	CASSLSGAREQYF
TRBV6-1	TRBJ2-7	NA	NA	TGTGCCAGCAGGCTCTACTCCTACGAGCAGTACTTC	CASRLYSYEQYF
TRBV28	TRBJ2-7	few	TRBD2	TGTGCCAGCAGTTTTAGCGGGAGGGTTACCTACGAGCAGTACTTC	CASSFSGRVTYEQYF
TRBV7-7	TRBJ2-5	NA	NA	TGTGCCAGCAGCTTAACCGGGAGCCTCCAAGAGACCCAGTACTTC	CASSLTGSLQETQYF
TRBV29-1	TRBJ2-5	few	TRBD1	TGCAGCGGGGGGACAGGGGATTTGGAGACCCAGTACTTC	CSGGTGDLETQYF
TRBV30	TRBJ2-7	NA	NA	TGTGCCTGGAGTGTATACTCGACCTACGAGCAGTACTTC	CAWSVYSTYEQYF
TRBV11-2	TRBJ2-7	NA	NA	TGTGCCAGCAGGGAAGGGGCCCCGCAGTACTTC	CASREGAPQYF
TRBV28	TRBJ1-5	NA	NA	TGTGCCAGCAGGATGGGGTGGAATCAGCCCCAGCATTTT	CASRMGWNQPQHF
TRBV4-3	TRBJ1-4	few	NA	TGCGCCAGCAGCCAAGACTGGGCCACGGGTAATGAAAAACTGTTTTTT	CASSQDWATGNEKLFF
TRBV5-1	TRBJ2-5	NA	NA	TGCGCCAGCAGCTTGGGACGATTAGAGACCCAGTACTTC	CASSLGRLETQYF
TRBV6-5	TRBJ2-5	NA	TRBD2	TGTGCCAGCAGAAGGACTAGCGGGGGACCAGGGACCCAGTACTTC	CASRRTSGGPGTQYF
TRBV5-1	TRBJ2-1	NA	TRBD2	TGCGCCAGCAGCTTGGAGGCTAGCGGGAGAGAGCAGTTCTTC	CASSLEASGREQFF
TRBV6-6	TRBJ2-3	NA	TRBD2	TGTGCCAGCAGGTTACAGGCTAGCGGAGACACAGATACGCAGTATTTT	CASRLQASGDTDTQYF
TRBV5-1	TRBJ2-5	NA	NA	TGCGCCAGCAGCCTCCTCGACCCGGGGTCTGAGACCCAGTACTTC	CASSLLDPGSETQYF
TRBV2	TRBJ2-3	NA	TRBD2	TGTGCCAGCAGTGAGGCGCGACTAGCGAACACAGATACGCAGTATTTT	CASSEARLANTDTQYF
TRBV4-2	TRBJ1-2	few	NA	TGTGCCAGCAGCCAATCCGGACAAGATGATAACTATGGCTACACCTTC	CASSQSGQDDNYGYTF
TRBV10-1	TRBJ2-3	NA	NA	TGCGCCAGCAGTGAATACCCGGGGGATACGCAGTATTTT	CASSEYPGDTQYF
TRBV19	TRBJ1-1	NA	TRBD1	TGTGCCAGTAGTGCCCAGGACAGGGCGCGAACTGAAGCTTTCTTT	CASSAQDRARTEAFF
TRBV5-1	TRBJ1-5	NA	TRBD1	TGCGCCAGCAGCTTGGCTCCCAGGGGGAACAATCAGCCCCAGCATTTT	CASSLAPRGNNQPQHF
TRBV5-1	TRBJ2-7	NA	NA	TGCGCCAGCAGCTTGGGGGACGCCTACGAGCAGTACTTC	CASSLGDAYEQYF
TRBV2	TRBJ2-7	few	NA	TGTGCCAGTCCGGAGCAGGGTCACCACGAGCAGTACTTC	CASPEQGHHEQYF
TRBV5-1	TRBJ2-2	NA	NA	TGCGCCAGCAGCTTGGTCCCCGGGGCGAACACCGGGGAGCTGTTTTTT	CASSLVPGANTGELFF
TRBV30	TRBJ2-5	once	NA	TGTGCCTGGAGTGGCCAGGCTTGGTACCAAGAGACCCAGTACTTC	CAWSGQAWYQETQYF
TRBV9	TRBJ2-1	NA	TRBD2	TGTGCCAGCAGCGTAGCCCGGACTAGCCTCTACAATGAGCAGTTCTTC	CASSVARTSLYNEQFF
TRBV7-9	TRBJ2-3	NA	TRBD2	TGTGCCAGCGGACGAGCGGGACCAAGCACAGATACGCAGTATTTT	CASGRAGPSTDTQYF
TRBV13	TRBJ2-1	NA	TRBD2	TGTGCCAGCAGCCTCCTACCGGGACTAGCTAATGAGCAGTTCTTC	CASSLLPGLANEQFF
TRBV28	TRBJ1-2	NA	NA	TGTGCCAGCAGTAGCAGTGGATACTATGGCTACACCTTC	CASSSSGYYGYTF
TRBV7-2	TRBJ2-3	NA	TRBD2	TGTGCCAGCAGCCCGCGGGGGACTAACACAGATACGCAGTATTTT	CASSPRGTNTDTQYF
TRBV7-9	TRBJ1-1	few	NA	TGTGCCAGCAGCTTAGATTACACTGAAGCTTTCTTT	CASSLDYTEAFF
TRBV29-1	TRBJ1-4	NA	NA	TGCAGCGTAACACTCCGGGGGCCTGAAAAACTGTTTTTT	CSVTLRGPEKLFF
TRBV28	TRBJ2-3	NA	NA	TGTGCCAGCAGTTTAATTTGGGATACGCAGTATTTT	CASSLIWDTQYF
TRBV25-1	TRBJ1-3	NA	NA	TGTGCCAGCAGATACTCTGGAAACACCATATATTTT	CASRYSGNTIYF
TRBV18	TRBJ2-1	NA	NA	TGTGCCAGCTCACCGGGGACACAGGGACAGTTCTTC	CASSPGTQGQFF
TRBV5-1	TRBJ2-1	NA	TRBD1	TGCGCCAGCAGCCCAGGGGGATTCAACAATGAGCAGTTCTTC	CASSPGGFNNEQFF
TRBV18	TRBJ2-7	once	NA	TGTGCCAGCTCACCCCGGACAGCCGGAAGATACTACGAGCAGTACTTC	CASSPRTAGRYYEQYF
TRBV5-1	TRBJ2-7	NA	NA	TGCGCCAGCAGCTTGGGACAGGCCGCCTACGAGCAGTACTTC	CASSLGQAAYEQYF